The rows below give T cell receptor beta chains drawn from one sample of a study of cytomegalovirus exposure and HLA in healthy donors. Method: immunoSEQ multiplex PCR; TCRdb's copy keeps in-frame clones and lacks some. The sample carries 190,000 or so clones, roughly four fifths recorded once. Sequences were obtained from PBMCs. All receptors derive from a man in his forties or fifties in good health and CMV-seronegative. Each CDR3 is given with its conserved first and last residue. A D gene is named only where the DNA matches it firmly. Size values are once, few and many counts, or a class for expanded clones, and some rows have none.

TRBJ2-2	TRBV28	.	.	CASQTSLTGELFF	TGTGCCAGTCAAACTAGTCTCACCGGGGAGCTGTTTTTT
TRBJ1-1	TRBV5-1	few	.	CASRDDGGTQAFF	TGCGCCAGCAGAGACGATGGAGGGACTCAAGCTTTCTTT
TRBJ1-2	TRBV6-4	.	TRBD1	CASSRDRSNYGYTF	TGTGCCAGCAGTCGGGACAGGTCGAACTATGGCTACACCTTC
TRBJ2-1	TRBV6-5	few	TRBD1	CASSSDRGRYNEQFF	TGTGCCAGCAGTTCGGACAGGGGTCGGTACAATGAGCAGTTCTTC
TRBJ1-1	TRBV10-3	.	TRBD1	CAISERHHQGTGIWLAFF	TGTGCCATCAGTGAGCGGCACCATCAGGGGACAGGGATCTGGTTAGCTTTCTTT
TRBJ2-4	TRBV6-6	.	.	CASSYGQTKNIQYF	TGTGCCAGCAGTTACGGACAAACCAAAAACATTCAGTACTTC
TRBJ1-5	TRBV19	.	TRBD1	CASSLPGQGNQPQHF	TGTGCCAGTAGTCTGCCGGGACAGGGCAATCAGCCCCAGCATTTT
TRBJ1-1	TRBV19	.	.	CASSHQGNTEAFF	TGTGCCAGTAGTCATCAGGGGAACACTGAAGCTTTCTTT
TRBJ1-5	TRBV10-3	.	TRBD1	CAISEPRTGGGQPQHF	TGTGCCATCAGTGAGCCCCGGACAGGGGGCGGCCAGCCCCAGCATTTT
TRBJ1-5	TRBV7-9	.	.	CSSSPLGGEPQHF	TGTTCCAGCAGCCCGCTGGGGGGGGAGCCCCAGCATTTT
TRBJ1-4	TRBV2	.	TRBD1	CASSPGTVGEKLFF	TGTGCCAGCAGCCCCGGGACAGTGGGTGAAAAACTGTTTTTT
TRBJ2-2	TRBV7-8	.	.	CASSLALSGELFF	TGTGCCAGCAGCTTAGCCCTATCCGGGGAGCTGTTTTTT
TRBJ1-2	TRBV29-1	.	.	CSVDLQGYGYTF	TGCAGCGTTGACTTGCAGGGTTATGGCTACACCTTC
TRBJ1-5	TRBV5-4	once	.	CASSLQGQPQHF	TGTGCCAGCAGCTTGCAGGGTCAGCCCCAGCATTTT
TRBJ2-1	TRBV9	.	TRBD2	CASSPLTSIYEQFF	TGTGCCAGCAGCCCCTTGACTAGCATCTATGAGCAGTTCTTC
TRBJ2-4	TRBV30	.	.	CAWNPDPRDIQYF	TGTGCCTGGAATCCGGACCCGAGGGACATTCAGTACTTC
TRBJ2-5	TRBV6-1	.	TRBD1	CASVRGRETQYF	TGTGCCAGCGTCAGGGGGCGGGAGACCCAGTACTTC
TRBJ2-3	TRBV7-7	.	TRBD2	CASSRTPGGGTDTQYF	TGTGCTAGCAGCCGCACCCCGGGAGGGGGGACAGATACGCAGTATTTT
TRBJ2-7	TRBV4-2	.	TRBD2	CASSQESSGTYEQYF	TGTGCCAGCAGCCAAGAGTCTAGCGGGACCTACGAGCAGTACTTC
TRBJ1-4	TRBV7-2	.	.	CASSLVWVTGGEKLFF	TGTGCCAGCAGCTTAGTATGGGTCACAGGTGGTGAAAAACTGTTTTTT
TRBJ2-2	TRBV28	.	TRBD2	CASSSGGGTGELFF	TGTGCCAGCAGTTCGGGAGGGGGGACCGGGGAGCTGTTTTTT
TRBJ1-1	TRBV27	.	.	CASIWVSKGSMRNTEAFF	TGTGCCAGCATATGGGTCAGTAAGGGGTCAATGAGAAACACTGAAGCTTTCTTT
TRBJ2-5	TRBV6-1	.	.	CASSDGGAVETQYF	TGTGCCAGCAGTGATGGGGGGGCAGTGGAGACCCAGTACTTC
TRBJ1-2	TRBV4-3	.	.	CASSQGSRSVNYGYTF	TGCGCCAGCAGCCAAGGATCCCGGTCCGTAAACTATGGCTACACCTTC
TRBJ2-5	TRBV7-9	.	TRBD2	CASSKLAGGPSTYQETQYF	TGTGCCAGCAGCAAACTAGCGGGGGGACCTTCCACGTACCAAGAGACCCAGTACTTC
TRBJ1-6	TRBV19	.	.	CASSLGGGSSYNSPLHF	TGTGCCAGTAGCCTGGGAGGGGGAAGCTCCTATAATTCACCCCTCCACTTT
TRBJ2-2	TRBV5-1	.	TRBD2	CASSRGLAGAVTGELFF	TGCGCCAGCAGCCGAGGACTAGCGGGAGCGGTCACCGGGGAGCTGTTTTTT
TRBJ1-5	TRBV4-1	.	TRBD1	CASSQGGTVGQPQHF	TGCGCCAGCAGCCAAGGGGGGACAGTGGGACAGCCCCAGCATTTT
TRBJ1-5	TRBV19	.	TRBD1	CASSMGQGFNQPQHF	TGTGCCAGTAGTATGGGACAGGGATTCAATCAGCCCCAGCATTTT
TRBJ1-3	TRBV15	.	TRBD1	CATSAQTGVYGNTIYF	TGTGCCACCAGCGCCCAGACAGGGGTATATGGAAACACCATATATTTT
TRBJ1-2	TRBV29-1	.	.	CSVEGHLNYGYTF	TGCAGCGTTGAGGGACACTTAAACTATGGCTACACCTTC
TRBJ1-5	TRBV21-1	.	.	CASPPREGSSNQPQHF	TGTGCCAGCCCTCCCCGCGAAGGGAGTAGCAATCAGCCCCAGCATTTT
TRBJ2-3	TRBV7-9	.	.	CASSQGQPDTQYF	TGTGCCAGCAGCCAAGGACAACCAGATACGCAGTATTTT
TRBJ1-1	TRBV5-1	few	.	CASSGSQGNTEAFF	TGCGCCAGCAGCGGATCTCAGGGGAACACTGAAGCTTTCTTT
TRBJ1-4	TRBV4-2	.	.	CASSQTTSTNEKLFF	TGTGCCAGCAGCCAAACGACATCAACTAATGAAAAACTGTTTTTT
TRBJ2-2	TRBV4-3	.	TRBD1	CASSQDFRGRLVGELFF	TGCGCCAGCAGCCAAGATTTCAGGGGGCGCCTGGTCGGGGAGCTGTTTTTT
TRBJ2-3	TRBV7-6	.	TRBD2	CASSLTWEAGGRTDTQYF	TGTGCCAGCAGCTTAACATGGGAAGCGGGGGGGAGAACAGATACGCAGTATTTT
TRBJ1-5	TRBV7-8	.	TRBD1	CASSSFGDRGYQPQHF	TGTGCCAGCAGCTCCTTCGGGGACAGGGGTTATCAGCCCCAGCATTTT
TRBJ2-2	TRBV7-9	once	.	CASSFGIATGELFF	TGTGCCAGCAGCTTTGGGATAGCGACCGGGGAGCTGTTTTTT
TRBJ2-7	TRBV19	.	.	CATQSRGSYEQYF	TGTGCCACCCAAAGCAGGGGATCCTACGAGCAGTACTTC
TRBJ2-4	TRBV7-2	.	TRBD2	CASSPSGAKNIQYF	TGTGCCAGCAGCCCTAGCGGAGCCAAAAACATTCAGTACTTC
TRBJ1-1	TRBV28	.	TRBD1	CASSPGQMNTEAFF	TGTGCCAGCAGTCCGGGACAGATGAACACTGAAGCTTTCTTT
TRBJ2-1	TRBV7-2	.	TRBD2	CASSQAGGLFF	TGTGCCAGCAGCCAAGCGGGAGGTCTGTTCTTC
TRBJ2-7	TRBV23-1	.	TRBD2	CASSQIWGDRTRGVEQYF	TGCGCCAGCAGTCAAATCTGGGGGGACCGGACTAGGGGTGTGGAGCAGTACTTC
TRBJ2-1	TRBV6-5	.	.	CASSYFGVNEQFF	TGTGCCAGCAGTTACTTCGGGGTCAATGAGCAGTTCTTC
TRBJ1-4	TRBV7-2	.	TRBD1	CASSGDRVREKLFF	TGTGCCAGCAGTGGCGACAGGGTTAGAGAAAAACTGTTTTTT
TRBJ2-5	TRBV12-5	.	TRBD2	CASGLGLAVQETQYF	TGTGCTAGTGGTTTGGGGCTAGCGGTTCAAGAGACCCAGTACTTC
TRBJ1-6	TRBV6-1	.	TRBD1	CASSEVGQGLYNSPLHF	TGTGCCAGCAGTGAAGTAGGACAGGGCCTCTATAATTCACCCCTCCACTTT
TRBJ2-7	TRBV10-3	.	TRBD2	CAISDPGLVLTYEQYF	TGTGCCATCAGTGACCCGGGACTAGTATTGACCTACGAGCAGTACTTC
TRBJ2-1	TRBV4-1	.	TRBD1	CASSHLITGDEQFF	TGCGCCAGCAGCCACTTAATCACAGGGGATGAGCAGTTCTTC